This record concerns one T cell receptor (beta chain) sequence. Germline loops: CDR1 MGHRA, CDR2 YSYEKL. The CDR3 has 14 amino acids. V shed 0 bases and J shed 10 bases, with 15 bases lying between them. The data were obtained in a study of T cell responses to AZD1222 COVID-19 vaccine. Sequenced by immunoSEQ multiplex PCR; TCRdb stores in-frame clones only, minus some. The sample carries around 130,000 clones, roughly 84% recorded once. The chain couples TRBV4-1 to TRBJ1-2; D remains unclear. The TCR originated in an adult in good health. The specimen was peripheral blood, collected on day 0 of AZD1222 vaccination. CDR3: CASSQDQPSLDYTF. The DNA for the CDR3 is TGCGCCAGCAGCCAAGATCAACCGTCCCTAGACTACACCTTC.